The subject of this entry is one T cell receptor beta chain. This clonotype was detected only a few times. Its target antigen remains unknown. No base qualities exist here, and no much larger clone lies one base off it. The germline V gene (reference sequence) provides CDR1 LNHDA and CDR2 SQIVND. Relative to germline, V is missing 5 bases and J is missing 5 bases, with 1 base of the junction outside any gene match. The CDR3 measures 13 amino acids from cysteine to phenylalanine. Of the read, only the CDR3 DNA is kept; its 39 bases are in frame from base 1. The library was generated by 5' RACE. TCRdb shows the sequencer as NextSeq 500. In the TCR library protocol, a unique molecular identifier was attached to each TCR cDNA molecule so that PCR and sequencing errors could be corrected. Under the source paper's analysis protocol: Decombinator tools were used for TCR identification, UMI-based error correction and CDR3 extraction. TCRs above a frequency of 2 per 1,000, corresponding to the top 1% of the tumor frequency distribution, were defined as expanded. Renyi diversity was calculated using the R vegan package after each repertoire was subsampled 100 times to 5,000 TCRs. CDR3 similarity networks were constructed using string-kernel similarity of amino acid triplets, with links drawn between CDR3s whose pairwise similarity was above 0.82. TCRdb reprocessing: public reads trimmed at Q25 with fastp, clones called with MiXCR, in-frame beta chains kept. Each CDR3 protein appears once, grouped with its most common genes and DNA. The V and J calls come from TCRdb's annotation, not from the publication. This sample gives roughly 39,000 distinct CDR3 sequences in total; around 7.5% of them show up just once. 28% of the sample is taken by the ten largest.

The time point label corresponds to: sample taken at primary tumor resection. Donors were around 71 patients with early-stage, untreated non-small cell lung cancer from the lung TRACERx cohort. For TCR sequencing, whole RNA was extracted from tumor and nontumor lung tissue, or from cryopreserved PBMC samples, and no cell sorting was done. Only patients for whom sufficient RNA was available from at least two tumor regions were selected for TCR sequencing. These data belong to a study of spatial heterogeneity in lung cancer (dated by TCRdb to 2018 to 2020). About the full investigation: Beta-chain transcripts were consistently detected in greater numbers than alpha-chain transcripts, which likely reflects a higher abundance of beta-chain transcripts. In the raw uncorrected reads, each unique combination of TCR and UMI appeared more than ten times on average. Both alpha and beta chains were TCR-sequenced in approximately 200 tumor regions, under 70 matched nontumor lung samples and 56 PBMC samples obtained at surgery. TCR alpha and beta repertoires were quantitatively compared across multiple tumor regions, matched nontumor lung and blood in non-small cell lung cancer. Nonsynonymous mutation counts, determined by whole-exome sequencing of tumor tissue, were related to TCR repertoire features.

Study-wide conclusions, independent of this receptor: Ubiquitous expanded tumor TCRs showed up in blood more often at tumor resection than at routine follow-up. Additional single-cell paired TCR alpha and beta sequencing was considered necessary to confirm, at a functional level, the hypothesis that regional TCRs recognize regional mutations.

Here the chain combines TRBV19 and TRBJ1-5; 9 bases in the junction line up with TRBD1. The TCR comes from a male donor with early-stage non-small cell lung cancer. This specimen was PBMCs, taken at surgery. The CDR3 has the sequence CASSWTGDQPQHF. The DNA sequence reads TGTGCCAGTAGTTGGACAGGGGATCAGCCCCAGCATTTT.